The rows below give T cell receptor beta chains drawn from one sample of a study of cytomegalovirus exposure and HLA in healthy donors. This table comes from immunoSEQ multiplex PCR, and its TCRdb copy is limited to in-frame clones, with some not included. Of about 110,000 clones detected, about 71% appear once; the ten largest clones hold 0.79%. The sample comprised PBMCs. These receptors came from a boy aged 5-17 years in good health and CMV-seronegative. Both conserved end residues are part of each CDR3. The D gene is left open where the match is weak. Only some rows state a clone size, as once, few, many or a class for expanded clones.

>TRBJ2-2|.|TRBV7-2|.
TGTGCCAGCAGCCCACATGGGGGGTGGAACACCGGGGAGCTGTTTTTT
CASSPHGGWNTGELFF
>TRBJ1-1|.|TRBV7-9|.
TGTGCCAGCAGCTTAGCCCGGGGAACGAACACTGAAGCTTTCTTT
CASSLARGTNTEAFF
>TRBJ2-7|.|TRBV27|once
TGTGCCAGCAGTATCGGGACTTTCTACGAGCAGTACTTC
CASSIGTFYEQYF
>TRBJ2-5|TRBD1|TRBV6-1|.
TGTGCCAGCAGTGAAGTCCGGGACAGGGGGACCCAGTACTTC
CASSEVRDRGTQYF
>TRBJ1-1|TRBD1|TRBV30|.
TGTGCCTGCGGACAGGGAACTGGGAACACTGAAGCTTTCTTT
CACGQGTGNTEAFF
>TRBJ1-1|TRBD1|TRBV27|.
TGTGCCAGCAGTTCACGGGACAGGCACACTGAAGCTTTCTTT
CASSSRDRHTEAFF
>TRBJ1-4|.|TRBV5-1|few
TGCGCCAGCAGCTTCGGGAGTAATGAAAAACTGTTTTTT
CASSFGSNEKLFF
>TRBJ2-7|.|TRBV2|.
TGTGCCAGCGGCCCCCTGGAGCAGTACTTC
CASGPLEQYF
>TRBJ1-6|TRBD1|TRBV4-1|.
TGCGCCAGCAGCCGTCCGGACAGGGGGGGTTCTTCACCCCTCCACTTT
CASSRPDRGGSSPLHF
>TRBJ2-7|.|TRBV30|few
TGTGCCTGGAGTACCCAGGGAACGCGCGAGCAGTACTTC
CAWSTQGTREQYF
>TRBJ2-7|.|TRBV28|.
TGTGCCAGCAGTTTATTGCTGGAGGGCTCACAATTCGGGGAGCAGTACTTC
CASSLLLEGSQFGEQYF
>TRBJ1-3|.|TRBV28|.
TGTGCCAGCAGTTCGCCAACAGGGTTAAGCTCTGGAAACACCATATATTTT
CASSSPTGLSSGNTIYF
>TRBJ1-2|TRBD1|TRBV27|.
TGTGCCAGCAGTTTATCGGTAAAGACGGGACAGGGGATCTATGGCTACACCTTC
CASSLSVKTGQGIYGYTF
>TRBJ1-5|.|TRBV28|.
TGTGCCAGCAGTTTAGCCAGGTGGAGCAATCAGCCCCAGCATTTT
CASSLARWSNQPQHF
>TRBJ1-1|.|TRBV7-9|.
TGTGCCAGCAGCCCCTTTGGCCACACTGAAGCTTTCTTT
CASSPFGHTEAFF
>TRBJ1-2|.|TRBV19|once
TGTGCCAGTAGTATTCGAGTGGCTAACTATGGCTACACCTTC
CASSIRVANYGYTF
>TRBJ1-1|TRBD1|TRBV2|.
TGTGCCGGGAGGACAGGGAATGGGTACACTGAAGCTTTCTTT
CAGRTGNGYTEAFF
>TRBJ2-1|.|TRBV13|.
TGTGCCAGCACTCCGGACTGGAACAATGAGCAGTTCTTC
CASTPDWNNEQFF
>TRBJ1-4|TRBD1|TRBV19|few
TGTGCCAGTCGTTGGACAGGTGGGAGGGAAAAACTGTTTTTT
CASRWTGGREKLFF
>TRBJ2-5|TRBD2|TRBV5-4|.
TGTGCCAGCAGCGCAGCGGGGGCAAACCAAGAGACCCAGTACTTC
CASSAAGANQETQYF
>TRBJ1-4|.|TRBV4-1|once
TGCGCCAGCAGCTCCAAGTCCACTGGAGGCGGAAATGAAAAACTGTTTTTT
CASSSKSTGGGNEKLFF
>TRBJ2-2|TRBD2|TRBV5-1|.
TGCGCCAGCAGCTCCCATCTAGCGGGATTGGGCGGGGAGCTGTTTTTT
CASSSHLAGLGGELFF
>TRBJ2-2|.|TRBV28|.
TGTGCCAGCAGCCTTACAGGGTTTAACACCGGGGAGCTGTTTTTT
CASSLTGFNTGELFF
>TRBJ1-6|.|TRBV30|once
TGTGCCTGGAGTGTAGAATTAGATAATTCACCCCTCCACTTT
CAWSVELDNSPLHF
>TRBJ2-3|.|TRBV6-6|few
TGTGCCAGCAGTTATTTTCTAGTAGGAGATACGCAGTATTTT
CASSYFLVGDTQYF
>TRBJ1-1|.|TRBV11-3|few
TGTGCCAGCAGCCAAGAGCCAGGGAATGCAGCTTTCTTT
CASSQEPGNAAFF
>TRBJ1-2|.|TRBV9|.
TGTGCCAGCAGCGTAGCGGGGGGCAAAGAGTATGGCTACACCTTC
CASSVAGGKEYGYTF
>TRBJ2-1|.|TRBV5-4|.
TGTGCCAGCAACGACTTACAAGGAGGGAATGAGCAGTTCTTC
CASNDLQGGNEQFF
>TRBJ2-1|TRBD2|TRBV10-3|.
TGTGCCATCAGTGAGTCCGGCGGGAGGGCGTCCTACAATGAGCAGTTCTTC
CAISESGGRASYNEQFF
>TRBJ2-1|.|TRBV25-1|.
TGTGCCAGCATGCGGGGGCCCTACAATGAGCAGTTCTTC
CASMRGPYNEQFF
>TRBJ2-5|TRBD2|TRBV10-3|.
TGTGCCATCAGTGAGTCGGGGACTAGCGACATAGAGACCCAGTACTTC
CAISESGTSDIETQYF
>TRBJ2-7|TRBD2|TRBV28|.
TGTGCCAGCAGTTCCCCGGGGGGGCGGGATGAGCAGTACTTC
CASSSPGGRDEQYF
>TRBJ1-2|.|TRBV5-6|.
TGTGCCAGCAGGTCTCCCCAGGGGAATGGCTACACCTTC
CASRSPQGNGYTF
>TRBJ2-1|TRBD2|TRBV4-1|.
TGCGCCAGCAGCCAAGATAGTGTTAGCGGGGGGGCGTCCTCCTACAATGAGCAGTTCTTC
CASSQDSVSGGASSYNEQFF
>TRBJ1-1|TRBD1|TRBV6-6|.
TGTGCCAGCGAACAGGGGCCCTCCCACTTTAACACTGAAGCTTTCTTT
CASEQGPSHFNTEAFF
>TRBJ1-3|.|TRBV4-2|once
TGTGCCAGCAGCCAAGATCTACAGGCGGGAAACACCATATATTTT
CASSQDLQAGNTIYF
>TRBJ1-2|TRBD1|TRBV7-2|.
TGTGCCAGCGGAGACAGGGGATTTTGGTATGGCTACACCTTC
CASGDRGFWYGYTF
>TRBJ2-7|.|TRBV5-4|.
TGTGCCAGCAAGAGCGGCACGGAGACCTCCGAGCAGTACTTC
CASKSGTETSEQYF
>TRBJ1-5|TRBD1|TRBV2|.
TGTGCCAGCAGCGATTACGACAGGGGTGGGGCCAATCAGCCCCAGCATTTT
CASSDYDRGGANQPQHF
>TRBJ2-7|.|TRBV7-2|.
TGTGCCAGCAGCCCGGAGGCCTACGAGCAGTACTTC
CASSPEAYEQYF
>TRBJ2-2|.|TRBV5-1|.
TGCGCCAGCAGCTTGGCTAGTAGCACCGGGGAGCTGTTTTTT
CASSLASSTGELFF
>TRBJ2-7|.|TRBV13|.
TGTGCCAGCAGCGAATGGGCCAGAACCTACGAGCAGTACTTC
CASSEWARTYEQYF
>TRBJ1-1|.|TRBV7-9|.
TGTGCCAGCAGCCCCGGGGGAGGTATCCAGTTTGAAGCTTTCTTT
CASSPGGGIQFEAFF
>TRBJ2-5|.|TRBV11-2|.
TGTGCCAGCAGCCCAAAGGGGCACTTCGTGGAGGAGACCCAGTACTTC
CASSPKGHFVEETQYF
>TRBJ2-3|TRBD2|TRBV27|few
TGTGCCAGCAGTCCAACGCTCGGGGGGATTAGCACAGATACGCAGTATTTT
CASSPTLGGISTDTQYF
>TRBJ2-1|.|TRBV5-1|.
TGCGCCAGCAGCTCCGCAGGGTCCCGGAGCTCCTACAATGAGCAGTTCTTC
CASSSAGSRSSYNEQFF
>TRBJ2-7|TRBD1|TRBV4-3|.
TGCGCCAGCAGCCAAGGGCGTACGACAGGGCGAGAGCAGTACTTC
CASSQGRTTGREQYF
>TRBJ1-1|TRBD1|TRBV9|few
TGTGCCAGCAGCGGTCAGGGGGCTGGAACTGAAGCTTTCTTT
CASSGQGAGTEAFF
>TRBJ1-2|.|TRBV10-3|once
TGTGCCACCGTTGGGACGGACAGCTATGGCTACACCTTC
CATVGTDSYGYTF
>TRBJ1-1|TRBD1|TRBV30|.
TGTGCCTGGCGACAGGGGGTAACTGAAGCTTTCTTT
CAWRQGVTEAFF
>TRBJ2-2|TRBD1|TRBV5-8|.
TGTGCCAGCAGCTTCGACAGGGTAAACACCGGGGAGCTGTTTTTT
CASSFDRVNTGELFF
>TRBJ2-7|TRBD2|TRBV19|once
TGTGCCAGTAGTACGGGACTAGCCTACGAGCAGTACTTC
CASSTGLAYEQYF